The 24 T cell receptor beta chains below all came from one sample that was sequenced in a study of blood T cell repertoires in COVID-19. Profiling relied on immunoSEQ multiplex PCR, and the TCRdb table lists in-frame clones only, not all of them. The sample consists of 150,000 to 160,000 clones, about 80% of them appearing once. Sequenced sample: peripheral blood. All receptors derive from a woman aged 55-75 years with acute or convalescent COVID-19.

This chain uses TRBV2 with TRBJ1-5; 9 nucleotides align to TRBD1. Germline CDR1 SNHLY, CDR2 FYNNEI. CDR3 size: 17 residues. The junction had 12 bases not matched to a gene; V was cut back by 7 bases and J by 2 bases. DNA of the CDR3: TGTGCCAGCACTCATCGGACAGGGGTGATGGGCAATCAGCCCCAGCATTTT. This encodes CASTHRTGVMGNQPQHF.

This chain joins TRBV28 and TRBJ1-5, with a weak D call TRBD1 (5 bases). Trimming cost V 5 bases and J 5 bases, with 22 bases left between them. There are 17 residues in the CDR3. Germline loops: CDR1 MDHEN, CDR2 SYDVKM. The CDR3 loop is CASSTLGGGVFYQPQHF. CDR3 bases: TGTGCCAGCAGTACCCTGGGGGGTGGTGTATTCTATCAGCCCCAGCATTTT. Using reference TRBV28 and TRBJ1-5 for the parts outside the CDR3, the full variable domain is DVKVTQSSRYLVKRTGEKVFLECVQDMDHENMFWYRQDPGLGLRLIYFSYDVKMKEKGDIPEGYSVSREKKERFSLILESASTNQTSMYLCASSTLGGGVFYQPQHFGDGTRLSIL.

The rearrangement links TRBV9 to TRBJ1-4, with D perhaps matching TRBD1 (5 bases). Trimming left V 4 bases short and J 8 bases short, with 21 bases between. Germline V gene data show CDR1 as SGDLS and CDR2 as YYNGEE. This CDR3 region has 16 residues. CDR3 region: CASSPQGEVAREKLFF. Here the CDR3 DNA reads TGTGCCAGCAGCCCCCAGGGTGAGGTCGCCCGGGAAAAACTGTTTTTT.

This rearrangement joins TRBV7-9 to TRBJ2-3; 7 nucleotides agree with TRBD2. CDR3 length: 16 residues. After removal of 1 base from V and 4 bases from J, the junction contained 8 bases not matched to a gene. CDR1 SEHNR and CDR2 FQNEAQ come from the germline V gene (reference sequence). CDR3 in amino acids: CASSLGAGVAPDTQYF. The CDR3 DNA is TGTGCCAGCAGCTTAGGTGCGGGGGTTGCCCCAGATACGCAGTATTTT.

The rearrangement uses TRBV27 and TRBJ1-2, with D perhaps TRBD1 (6 bases). The CDR3 runs to 15 residues. The ends were cut back, 4 bases at V and 2 bases at J, with 14 bases in the middle. Germline V gene lookup returns CDR1 MNHEY and CDR2 SMNVEV (reference sequence). The CDR3 here is CASSYRQAANYGYTF. In nucleotides, the CDR3 is TGTGCCAGCAGTTATAGACAGGCCGCCAACTATGGCTACACCTTC.

The rearrangement links TRBV3-1 (or the pseudogene TRBV3-2) to TRBJ1-2, with a possible D match to TRBD1 (5 bases). This CDR3 spans 13 amino acids. The germline CDR1 and CDR2 sequences are LGHDT and YNNKEL (reference sequence). The V end was cut by 0 bases, the J end by 8 bases, with 10 bases between. CDR3 in amino acids: CASSQDQGGGYTF. In DNA, the CDR3 is TGTGCCAGCAGCCAAGATCAGGGAGGCGGCTACACCTTC.

The chain combines TRBV14 with TRBJ1-6; 8 bases agree with TRBD1. The germline V gene has CDR1 SGHDN and CDR2 FVKESK. There are 13 residues in the CDR3. J was trimmed by 10 bases and V by 4 bases; bases with no gene match: 3. The CDR3 DNA sequence: TGTGCCAGCAGCCGGACAGGGCTGTCACCCCTCCACTTT. This sequence encodes CASSRTGLSPLHF.

With regard to this clone: Different DNA sequences within this sample yield the same CDR3. This chain connects TRBV2 to TRBJ1-1, with 7 bases that match TRBD1. V was clipped by 4 bases and J by 6 bases; unmatched bases: 5. From germline, CDR1 is SNHLY and CDR2 FYNNEI. This CDR3 is built from 13 residues. CDR3 in DNA: TGTGCCAGCAGTGCCCTCAGGGGGGCTGAAGCTTTCTTT. As protein: CASSALRGAEAFF.

This clone was seen more than once but under ten times. V gene TRBV5-1 combines with J gene TRBJ2-1, with 11 bases that match TRBD1. The CDR3 runs to 15 residues. With 4 bases clipped from V and 7 bases from J, the junction kept 7 bases outside the gene matches. In germline, CDR1 is SGHRS, CDR2 YFSETQ. This chain's CDR3 is CASSHGQGAQNEQFF. In DNA form, the CDR3 reads TGCGCCAGCAGCCACGGACAGGGGGCGCAGAATGAGCAGTTCTTC.

This clone turned up a few times. The J gene is TRBJ2-1, the V gene TRBV7-3; 9 bases fit TRBD2. V shed 5 bases, J shed 10 bases, and the junction held 9 bases outside the gene matches. Germline values: CDR1 SGHTA, CDR2 FQGTGA. This CDR3 contains 14 residues. In DNA form, the CDR3 reads TGTGCCAGCAGCACGACTAGCGGCAAGGAGGAGCAGTTCTTC. The encoded protein is CASSTTSGKEEQFF.

CDR3 sequence reads: CASSIDLGQGNEKLFF. DNA for the CDR3: TGTGCCAGTAGTATAGATCTCGGACAGGGTAATGAAAAACTGTTTTTT. The chain couples TRBV19 to TRBJ1-4; TRBD1 matches 8 bases. The length of the CDR3 is 16 residues. Germline CDR1 LNHDA, CDR2 SQIVND (reference sequence). J lost 4 bases, V lost 0 bases, and 4 bases had no gene match.

The V gene is TRBV29-1, the J gene TRBJ1-1; D unresolved. Trimming cost V 5 bases and J 3 bases, with 7 bases left between them. CDR3 length: 11 residues. Germline V gene lookup returns CDR1 SQVTM and CDR2 ANQGSEA. The CDR3: CSVPGYTEAFF. In DNA form, the CDR3 reads TGCAGCGTTCCAGGCTACACTGAAGCTTTCTTT.

CDR3 nucleotides: TGTGCCAGCAGCCCTGGGACAGCAAATCAGCCCCAGCATTTT. This translates into CASSPGTANQPQHF. The J gene is TRBJ1-5, the V gene TRBV7-9; 7 bases are a match to TRBD1. The CDR3 has 14 residues. Germline-derived CDR1 and CDR2 are SEHNR and FQNEAQ (reference sequence). V gave up 5 bases and J gave up 4 bases; unmatched junction bases: 5.

This chain joins TRBV5-8 and TRBJ2-2; the match to TRBD1 covers 11 bases. The CDR3 consists of 16 residues. The V gene end was trimmed by 4 bases and the J gene end by 5 bases; junction bases not matched to a gene: 7. CDR1 SGHTS and CDR2 YDEGEE come from the germline V gene. The CDR3 nucleotides read TGTGCCAGCAGCGAAGGGACAGGGGGATTGACCGGGGAGCTGTTTTTT. Encoded protein: CASSEGTGGLTGELFF.

The chain employs TRBV19 and TRBJ1-2, with TRBD1 as a possible D gene (6 bases). CDR3 length: 16 amino acids. The germline V gene has CDR1 LNHDA and CDR2 SQIVND (reference sequence). V was shortened by 6 bases and J by 6 bases, with 23 bases between the two germline ends. The CDR3 sequence is CASRNPGTIKEDGYTF. The DNA of the CDR3 is TGTGCCAGTAGAAATCCCGGGACAATAAAGGAGGATGGCTACACCTTC.

V usage is TRBV28 and J usage is TRBJ2-1; TRBD2 aligns across 12 bases. V lost 5 bases, J lost 4 bases, and 6 bases stayed unmatched. Germline CDR1 MDHEN, CDR2 SYDVKM. This CDR3 contains 16 residues. In DNA form, the CDR3 reads TGTGCCAGCAGTACCCCGGGACTAGCGGGTTACAATGAGCAGTTCTTC. This gives the protein CASSTPGLAGYNEQFF.

This clone occurred once. V gene TRBV5-1 combines with J gene TRBJ1-3; D not certain. V gave up 5 bases and J gave up 2 bases, with 14 bases separating them. The CDR3 contains 15 residues. Per germline, CDR1 SGHRS and CDR2 YFSETQ. The CDR3 region is CASRAGDSTGNTIYF. The CDR3 DNA reads as TGCGCCAGCAGGGCCGGGGATTCTACTGGAAACACCATATATTTT.

V is TRBV5-1 and J is TRBJ1-4; D is perhaps TRBD1 (5 bases). The ends were cut back, 4 bases at V and 6 bases at J, with 13 bases in the middle. CDR1 is SGHRS and CDR2 is YFSETQ in the germline V gene. The CDR3 is 14 residues long. Written as DNA, the CDR3 is TGCGCCAGCAGCCCCGGGACGGGGGATGAAAAACTGTTTTTT. It codes for CASSPGTGDEKLFF.

DNA for the CDR3: TGTGCCAGCAGCTTAGGGGGGGGACAGGACAATCAGCCCCAGCATTTT. Translated, it gives CASSLGGGQDNQPQHF. V gene TRBV5-4 combines with J gene TRBJ1-5, with 8 nucleotides matching TRBD1. This CDR3 is built from 16 residues. V lost 2 bases and J lost 3; bases outside the gene matches: 7. Germline V CDR1 and CDR2: SGHNT, YYREEE (reference sequence).

The V call is TRBV5-1, the J call TRBJ1-5; the match to TRBD1 covers 10 bases. CDR1 is SGHRS, CDR2 YFSETQ, per germline. The CDR3 sequence is 15 residues long. V lost 0 bases, J lost 6 bases, and 3 bases stayed unmatched. CDR3 protein: CASSLEGQGLQPQHF. Here the CDR3 DNA reads TGCGCCAGCAGCTTGGAGGGACAGGGGCTTCAGCCCCAGCATTTT.

The J gene is TRBJ1-6, the V gene TRBV27; D gene uncertain. Germline-derived CDR1 and CDR2 are MNHEY and SMNVEV (reference sequence). The CDR3 is 14 amino acids. V was pared by 7 bases and J by 0 bases, with 7 bases between. In DNA, the CDR3 is TGTGCCAGCAAATACAGCTCCTATAATTCACCCCTCCACTTT. It codes for CASKYSSYNSPLHF.

This rearrangement joins TRBV6-5 to TRBJ1-1, with 7 bases fitting TRBD1. There are 15 residues in the CDR3. V dropped 5 bases and J dropped 0; count of bases not matched to a gene: 6. Germline CDR1 is MNHEY and CDR2 is SVGAGI. The chain's CDR3 is CASSRQGTMNTEAFF. The CDR3 region has the DNA TGTGCCAGCAGTCGACAGGGAACAATGAACACTGAAGCTTTCTTT.

This rearrangement joins TRBV18 to TRBJ2-7, with TRBD2 matching over 10 bases. The CDR3 length is 16 residues. V shed 3 bases and J 6 bases; nucleotides not matched to a gene: 11. The germline gives CDR1 KGHSH, CDR2 LQKENI. The CDR3 region is CASSPVRSGGAIEQYV. CDR3 DNA sequence: TGTGCCAGCTCACCCGTCAGGAGCGGGGGGGCGATCGAGCAGTACGTC.

The V and J genes are TRBV10-3 and TRBJ2-5; 9 nucleotides match TRBD2. Germline V lookup: CDR1 ENHRY, CDR2 SYGVKD. J gave up 5 bases and V 6 bases, and 4 bases lay outside the gene matches. The CDR3 consists of 13 residues. The CDR3 DNA is TGTGCCATCAGACACACTAGCGGGGAGACCCAGTACTTC. Protein product: CAIRHTSGETQYF.